Following are 19 T cell receptor beta chains from one sample sequenced in a study of CD8 T cells in ankylosing spondylitis. TCRdb fed the 5' RACE reads into MiXCR, producing one record per CDR3 protein. The sample holds about 170,000 distinct CDR3 sequences, around 19% seen once. Sequenced: blood, either unsorted or a sorted T cell fraction (not recorded which). The origin of the receptors is a male donor with ankylosing spondylitis or in good health (not recorded which).

The genes are TRBV7-2 and TRBJ2-3, with 8 bases matching TRBD2. Germline V gene sequence: CDR1 SGHTA, CDR2 FQGNSA. J lost 2 bases, V lost 0 bases, and 7 bases had no gene match. This CDR3 spans 17 amino acids. Written as DNA, the CDR3 is TGTGCCAGCAGCTTAGCGGTGGTAGCGGGATCCACAGATACGCAGTATTTT. This sequence encodes CASSLAVVAGSTDTQYF.

This clonotype was seen many times. The chain carries TRBV4-2 and TRBJ2-7; D is undetermined. The germline V and J ends were trimmed by 1 base and 6 bases, with 10 bases remaining between them. This CDR3 spans 13 amino acids. Per the germline V gene, CDR1 is LGHNA and CDR2 is YNFKEQ. CDR3 residues: CASSQGYLGEQYF. The CDR3 bases are TGTGCCAGCAGCCAAGGGTATCTAGGCGAGCAGTACTTC.

This rearrangement joins TRBV5-5 to TRBJ2-7; 9 nucleotides align to TRBD1. Germline V CDR1 and CDR2: SGHKS, YYEKEE (reference sequence). The V and J ends lost 4 bases and 0 bases, in that order; junction bases with no gene match: 8. CDR3 length: 16 residues. The CDR3 coding sequence is TGTGCCAGCAGCCCTTCCCCGGGACAGGGCTCCTACGAGCAGTACTTC. This gives the protein CASSPSPGQGSYEQYF.

This clonotype has ten or more counts. Germline is not matched at one junction end, which may reflect a read error. This chain joins TRBV5-1 and TRBJ2-1; D perhaps matches TRBD1 (6 bases). Germline CDR1 SGHRS, CDR2 YFSETQ. The CDR3 is 15 amino acids. The CDR3 sequence is CASSLDSGSYNEQFF. In DNA, the CDR3 is TGTGCCAGCAGCTTGGACAGCGGCTCCTACAATGAGCAGTTCTTC.

There are many counts of this clonotype. The chain is built from TRBV12-3 or TRBV12-4 and TRBJ2-1, with D unresolved. The V end lost 8 bases, the J end lost 0 bases, and 11 bases lay between the germline ends. The CDR3 is made up of 14 amino acids. The CDR3 loop reads CASVRESSYNEQFF. The CDR3 DNA reads as TGTGCCAGCGTAAGGGAAAGCTCCTACAATGAGCAGTTCTTC.

This clonotype was observed at least ten times. The V gene is TRBV20-1, the J gene TRBJ1-2; maybe TRBD1 (5 bases). The CDR3 length is 13 residues. The V end lost 4 bases, the J end lost 6 bases, and 15 bases lay between the germline ends. From germline, CDR1 is DFQATT and CDR2 SNEGSKA (reference sequence). The CDR3 loop reads CSAIYGGRDGYTF. The CDR3 DNA sequence: TGCAGTGCTATTTACGGGGGGAGGGATGGCTACACCTTC.

The chain carries TRBV14 and TRBJ2-7, with D unresolved. CDR1 and CDR2 from the germline V gene are SGHDN and FVKESK. V was cut by 6 bases and J by 0 bases, with 15 bases left in between. CDR3 length equals 15 residues. CDR3 amino acids: CASRPTASSSYEQYF. The CDR3, as DNA: TGTGCCAGCAGACCCACAGCCTCGAGCTCCTACGAGCAGTACTTC.

This clonotype showed up just a few times. This may be a read error, as it is one base from a much larger clone. The chain combines TRBV20-1 with TRBJ2-1; 9 bases are a match to TRBD2. Germline V gives CDR1 DFQATT, CDR2 SNEGSKA (reference sequence). There are 16 residues in the CDR3. CDR3 loop: CCAKVASGILTNEQFF. Written as DNA, the CDR3 is TGCTGTGCTAAGGTGGCTAGCGGGATCCTCACGAATGAGCAGTTCTTC.

The chain has TRBV6-5 and TRBJ1-1, with D possibly being TRBD1 (5 bases). Per the germline V gene, CDR1 is MNHEY and CDR2 is SVGAGI. With 4 bases removed from V and 6 bases from J, the gap between germline ends came to 15 bases. There are 14 residues in the CDR3. The CDR3 DNA sequence: TGTGCCAGCAGTTCCGTGGGGGGTTTTTCTGAAGCTTTCTTT. It specifies CASSSVGGFSEAFF.

The rearrangement links TRBV7-3 to TRBJ2-2; 10 bases are shared with TRBD2. CDR3 length equals 17 residues. After removal of 5 bases from V and 1 base from J, the junction contained 7 bases not matched to a gene. Per the germline V gene, CDR1 is SGHTA and CDR2 is FQGTGA. Here the CDR3 reads CASSPTRLAGNTGELFF. CDR3 sequence (DNA): TGTGCCAGCAGCCCAACACGACTAGCGGGGAACACCGGGGAGCTGTTTTTT. Drawing the rest from reference TRBV7-3 and TRBJ2-2, the complete variable domain is GAGVSQTPSNKVTEKGKYVELRCDPISGHTALYWYRQSLGQGPEFLIYFQGTGAADDSGLPNDRFFAVRPEGSVSTLKIQRTERGDSAVYLCASSPTRLAGNTGELFFGEGSRLTVL.

This clonotype was detected a few times. The chain has TRBV6-6 and TRBJ1-4; D gene uncertain. The V end lost 3 bases, the J end lost 2 bases, and 4 bases lay between the germline ends. CDR1 MNHNY and CDR2 SVGAGI come from the germline V gene (reference sequence). This CDR3 has 13 residues. The CDR3 reads CASSYLTNEKLFF. CDR3 coding DNA: TGTGCCAGCAGTTATCTGACTAATGAAAAACTGTTTTTT.

As DNA, the CDR3 is TGTGCCAGCAGTAGGACGGGACCGCCCGTGGATGAGCAGTTCTTC. The encoded protein is CASSRTGPPVDEQFF. The V call is TRBV6-1, the J call TRBJ2-1; D tentatively fits TRBD1 or TRBD2 (5 bases each). Looked up from germline, CDR1 is MNHNS and CDR2 is SASEGT. The germline V and J ends were trimmed by 5 bases and 8 bases, with 19 bases remaining between them. The CDR3 has 15 residues.

This clonotype was seen only a few times. The chain has TRBV6-6 and TRBJ2-1; no clear D gene. CDR1 is MNHNY and CDR2 is SVGAGI in the germline V gene (reference sequence). The CDR3 has 13 amino acids. The ends were cut back, 8 bases at V and 6 bases at J, with 14 bases in the middle. The CDR3 spells CASLDQGPNEQFF. DNA of the CDR3: TGTGCCAGCTTGGACCAAGGGCCCAATGAGCAGTTCTTC.

In this sample, this clonotype turned up many times. The chain employs TRBV29-1 and TRBJ1-2; a weak D match, TRBD1 (6 bases). This CDR3 is built from 14 residues. Trimming took off 4 bases at V and 4 bases at J, with 16 bases between the two ends. Germline values: CDR1 SQVTM, CDR2 ANQGSEA. In DNA form, the CDR3 reads TGCAGCGTTGTGCCGGGGGCGGGAGGCTATGGCTACACCTTC. Residues: CSVVPGAGGYGYTF.

This clonotype was recorded many times. The chain has TRBV24-1 and TRBJ1-5; D ambiguous. Looked up from germline, CDR1 is KGHDR and CDR2 is SFDVKD. CDR3 length equals 13 residues. The V gene lost 10 bases and the J gene lost 2 bases, with 11 bases spanning the gap. The CDR3 DNA is TGTGCCACGGCCCCGTCTGGCAATCAGCCCCAGCATTTT. The encoded protein is CATAPSGNQPQHF.

This clonotype was seen only a few times. The J gene is TRBJ2-2, the V gene TRBV5-6; D is possibly TRBD2 (5 bases). V was shortened by 4 bases and J by 10 bases, with 8 bases between the two germline ends. Germline CDR1 is SGHDT and CDR2 is YYEEEE. The CDR3 totals 11 residues. Written as DNA, the CDR3 is TGTGCCAGCAGCCGACGGGAGGAGCTGTTTTTT. Its protein is CASSRREELFF.

The J gene is TRBJ2-7, the V gene TRBV20-1, with no clear D. V was shortened by 7 bases and J by 0 bases, with 7 bases between the two germline ends. This CDR3 contains 11 residues. Per the germline V gene, CDR1 is DFQATT and CDR2 is SNEGSKA (reference sequence). The CDR3 reads CSVPSSYEQYF. DNA of the CDR3: TGCAGTGTCCCGAGCTCCTACGAGCAGTACTTC.

The chain has TRBV12-3 or TRBV12-4 and TRBJ2-2; no definite D call. V was clipped by 7 bases and J by 0 bases, with 6 bases between them. The CDR3 totals 13 residues. The CDR3 protein is CASNNANTGELFF. The CDR3 DNA reads TGTGCCAGCAATAACGCGAACACCGGGGAGCTGTTTTTT.

The V call is TRBV15, the J call TRBJ2-4; 10 bases match TRBD2. This CDR3 spans 17 amino acids. The germline V gene has CDR1 LNHNV and CDR2 YYDKDF (reference sequence). V lost 2 bases, J lost 0 bases, and 4 bases stayed unmatched. The CDR3 DNA is TGTGCCACCAGCAGACTTGGACTAGCGGTAGCCAAAAACATTCAGTACTTC. Translated: CATSRLGLAVAKNIQYF.